This T cell receptor beta chain was sequenced during a study of cytomegalovirus exposure and HLA in healthy donors (TCRdb year 2017). In terms of the full investigation: According to an earlier analysis of around 600 of the donors, roughly 180 million T cells yielded 117 million unique TCR beta sequences and 276 Gb of sequence data. An early release covering more than 500 HLA-typed donors comprised around 300 gigabases of sequencing data and approximately 80 million unique TCR sequences. Of the 300 to 400 genotyped donors, 81% fell in the genetic ancestry cluster associated with self-reported Caucasian donors. The study was designed to test whether signatures of past pathogen exposure could be identified by cataloging public T cell receptors. The study profiled the T cell repertoires of fewer than 850 subjects by immunosequencing and related them to cytomegalovirus serostatus. Along with the roughly 700-subject first cohort, a separate validation cohort of 120 different subjects was used. The study combined high-throughput TCR immunosequencing, statistical association of individual TCRs with disease status, and machine learning to predict cytomegalovirus infection status. A later analysis re-examined previously published TCR beta repertoires from over 500 donors and added high-resolution HLA genotyping to investigate patterns of TCR occurrence. The later analysis used no new phenotypic data to find candidate immune exposures, relying instead on TCR beta sequences and their occurrence across donors. In an earlier analysis of 500 to 650 of the donors, high-throughput TCR beta sequencing was used to judge whether each TCR beta V gene segment behaved as functional or pseudogenic. Donor age, sex, ethnicity and CMV serostatus were collected together with the repertoire data. In a later genetic analysis, genome-wide SNP genotypes for about 55% of the roughly 670 donors were used, and that subset was treated as a discovery cohort. All discovery cohort repertoires had been generated using a single sequencing platform. HLA typing covered class I and class II loci at four-digit resolution. The number of donors typed differed by locus, with about 629-630 for A, B, C, DRB1 and DQB1, over 500 for DQA1, about 610 for DPA1, and roughly 450 for DPB1. Several DR-DQ haplotypes were handled as single units for association and clustering, since linkage in the cohort was strong. Among 398 genotyped donors of the cohort, an average of 235,054 unique TCR beta nucleotide sequences were sequenced per donor, approximately 20% of them non-productive.

Library method: the immunoSEQ multiplex PCR assay. For the multiplex PCR, a mixture combining 60 forward primers for TCR Vbeta segments and 13 reverse primers for TCR Jbeta segments was used. The CDR3 region of rearranged TCR beta genes was amplified from genomic DNA by a multiplex PCR assay. The amplified TCR beta libraries were sequenced on the Illumina HiSeq System as 87-base-pair reads. Per the source publication's procedure: In a later analysis, tens of millions of unique TCR beta chains were counted across the 500 to 850 repertoires, and roughly 11 million of these chains were shared by at least two donors. To remove PCR and sequencing errors, raw reads were error-corrected and collapsed into unique sequences using a nearest-neighbor algorithm that merged closely related sequences. Alignment of CDR3 sequences to IMGT reference sequences was used to assign V, D and J gene segments. Each retained sequence needed at least a six-nucleotide match to both a V gene segment and a J gene segment. Rearrangements were called productive when the CDR3 lacked stop codons and stayed in frame with V and J; all others were non-productive. Following IMGT convention, CDR3 was defined as the stretch from the second conserved V-encoded cysteine to the conserved J-encoded phenylalanine. The earlier analysis of roughly 590 of the donors excluded sequences that lacked an unambiguous match to a single V gene segment. An earlier analysis of under 750 of the donors called V segments functional above 56.7% productive rearrangements and segregating when the between-donor standard deviation exceeded 5%. To diagnose cytomegalovirus status from the catalog of TCR beta chain sequences, a statistical classification framework was built. A later analysis assigned V and J genes by comparing TCR nucleotide sequences with IMGT/GENE-DB human TR gene sequences. In a later analysis, CDR3 sequences and most-parsimonious VDJ recombination scenarios were assigned using the TCRdist pipeline. A later analysis defined each TCR beta chain by its CDR3 amino acid sequence plus V-gene family, and excluded reads lacking a unique V-gene family. In a later analysis, approximately 590 highly shared, low-generation-probability nucleotide sequences were removed to address suspected cross-contamination and a sequencing artifact. In a later analysis, a clonal expansion index for each public chain was calculated from normalized within-repertoire ranks of inferred template counts. In a later analysis, generation probabilities were computed using a VDJ recombination model fitted to out-of-frame rearrangements, and the results were checked against IGoR. Hypergeometric tests were used in a later analysis to score TCR-TCR, TCR-HLA and TCR-CMV co-occurrence, with a repertoire-size bias correction applied to the TCR pairs. In a later analysis, false discovery rates were estimated by permuting HLA or CMV assignments 20 times. A later analysis grouped co-occurring TCRs with DBSCAN, adding TCRdist sequence similarity when clustering within HLA-allele-positive subsets. For co-occurrence clustering, repertoires with fewer than 30,000 or more than 120,000 public chains were excluded, along with five or six repertoires with anomalous nucleotide sharing. TCRdb retrieved this table from immuneACCESS and kept in-frame rearrangements only. Not all clones are present; in checked studies, unresolved V genes account for under half, and no reason is known for the remainder. V and J calls and clone size are those listed in that table; D and trimming were worked out from the DNA. The sample yields some 170,000 clones; 81% were counted once. The ten most abundant clones make up roughly 5.2% of the sample.

Overall study outcomes, separate from this receptor: While some public TCRs were present in many individuals, most TCR sequences turned up only very rarely across donors. Compared with the approximately 700-donor mean, donors in an Asian-associated ancestry cluster had fewer N-insertions in productive TCRs, according to a later genetic analysis. A later analysis found that TCR association rates varied across HLA loci, with DRB1 alleles showing the most associated TCRs and HLA-C alleles the fewest. In this cohort, only TCR beta chains were sequenced, and detectable features were limited by the absence of alpha or paired-chain data. Cytomegalovirus status was reported to be diagnosed by the classifier with high specificity and sensitivity in both the original and validation cohorts. Correlated functional status among segregating V segments might be attributable to linkage disequilibrium, but an unknown experimental factor could not be ruled out. For the cohort, immune exposure information was limited to CMV serostatus. The study listed 170 or so TCR beta chains as associated with cytomegalovirus. The sequencing pipeline was judged likely to have produced a cluster of highly shared sequence variants as a technical artifact. In a later analysis, most CMV-associated TCR beta chains were found to appear HLA-restricted, with HLA associations seemingly driven largely by CMV exposure. In vitro tests confirmed that three of the cytomegalovirus-associated TCR beta chains recognize cytomegalovirus antigens. Some IMGT-functional V segments, including TRBV6-2 and TRBV6-3, could not be distinguished by the 87-base-pair reads and were therefore excluded. The authors suggested that the approach could potentially be extended to other disease states and immunological phenotypes. In a later analysis, HLA-associated TCR beta chains showed more clonal expansion and lower generation probabilities than non-associated chains that were equally common. In a later analysis, some 17,000 TCR beta sequences were associated with specific HLA alleles at a false discovery rate of 0.05. A further reported finding was that TCR beta sequences accurately predicted the HLA-A and HLA-B alleles for most subjects in the first cohort. Fewer than 20 rarely observed V segments, including chromosome 9 orphons, were excluded from the earlier analysis of almost 600 of the donors because counts were too low. According to a later analysis, parvovirus B19, influenza, CMV and Epstein-Barr virus appeared linked to several top co-occurrence clusters. In an earlier analysis of a few hundred of the donors, most TCR beta V segments were observed in productive rearrangements about 87% or about 30% of the time, broadly matching IMGT annotations. When HLA alleles, especially DR and DQ, strongly co-occurred, attributing TCR associations to individual alleles was difficult. HLA typing was unavailable for some donors at each locus, so association tests used only the typed subset. Roughly uniform sequencing depth across donors was assumed in presence/absence analyses, although this assumption may not hold. In a later genetic analysis, a missense DCLRE1C variant was associated with V-gene and J-gene trimming of TCR beta chains, and the association was replicated in an independent cohort.

The cohort comprised some 700 healthy bone marrow donors. At the time of sampling, every cohort member was nominally healthy, though immune exposures that went unrecorded were likely present. The donor was CMV seropositive and belonged to the group of some 290 seropositive cohort members. Each donor provided a peripheral blood sample, and peripheral blood mononuclear cells were used for TCR beta sequencing. The Qiagen DNeasy Blood Extraction Kit was used to extract genomic DNA from the blood cell samples. On this clone: Its antigen specificity is not known. No qualities accompany the bases; no much larger clone lies one base away.

The germline V gene (reference sequence) yields SGHNT for CDR1 and YYREEE for CDR2. Including cysteine and phenylalanine, the CDR3 has 15 amino acids. The sequence is cut down to CDR3 DNA, 45 bases in frame from base 1. V and J lose 4 bases and 0 bases, and a span of 14 bases separates them. Sequencing used PBMCs. In this chain, TRBV5-4 is recombined with TRBJ2-7; 6 matching bases give a weak D call of TRBD2. This TCR came from a young woman in good health and CMV-seropositive. The CDR3 protein: CASSRRGTSSYEQYF. The nucleotides read TGTGCCAGCAGCCGCCGCGGGACGAGCTCCTACGAGCAGTACTTC.